This T cell receptor beta chain came from a study of response to subunit inactivated influenza vaccine. Broader study findings: The authors suggested that few new T cells are recruited per seasonal influenza vaccination.

As regards this clonotype: Its antigen is currently unknown.

Trimming took 5 bases from V and 0 from J, leaving 19 bases between them. The CDR3 is 16 residues long. The V gene's germline CDR1 is DFQATT and CDR2 SNEGSKA (reference sequence). Via MiXCR, TCRdb re-called the RT-PCR reads, giving one row per CDR3 protein. The repertoire holds approximately 250,000 distinct CDR3 sequences, less than 15% seen once, with 7.5% to 10% in the top ten. The TCR sequence derives from a man between 50 and 59 years old who received an inactivated influenza vaccine. The sample was non-naive T cells sorted from PBMCs, taken about 14 days before vaccination. The chain is built from TRBV20-1 and TRBJ1-2, with D possibly matching TRBD1 (6 bases). The CDR3 loop is CSARTGQSSSNYGYTF. CDR3 nucleotide sequence: TGCAGTGCTCGGACCGGACAGAGCAGCTCTAACTATGGCTACACCTTC.